Listed here are 10 T cell receptor beta chains from one sample, sequenced in a study of circulating CD8 cells and anti-PD-1 response in melanoma. Each library started from around 14 ng of total RNA using the QIAseq Immune Repertoire TCR panel. MiXCR, applied by TCRdb to the reads, yields one record per CDR3 protein. Seen here are about 500 distinct CDR3 sequences, around 13% observed once, and the top ten hold around three fifths. Live CD3+CD8+TCRalphabeta+ cells were sorted into four subsets by PD-1 and/or TIGIT. Sequenced material: CD8+ T cells from PBMCs, taken at baseline or after one month of anti-PD-1 therapy (not recorded which). The receptors here all came from a human donor with melanoma.

The rearrangement links TRBV19 to TRBJ2-7; 7 nucleotides align to TRBD1. The CDR3 is 13 amino acids. The ends lost 8 bases at V and 6 bases at J; junction bases unmatched: 10. Germline loops: CDR1 LNHDA, CDR2 SQIVND (reference sequence). DNA of the CDR3: TGTGCCAGTGACCAGACAGGGACAAGCGAGCAGTACTTC. The encoded protein is CASDQTGTSEQYF.

V is TRBV7-9 and J is TRBJ2-7; possibly TRBD1 for D (5 bases). Germline V gene data show CDR1 as SEHNR and CDR2 as FQNEAQ (reference sequence). V was pared by 4 bases and J by 4 bases, with 11 bases between. The CDR3 runs 13 residues. Here the CDR3 DNA reads TGTGCCAGCAGCTCGACAGTTACATACGAGCAGTACTTC. The encoded protein is CASSSTVTYEQYF.

Regarding this clonotype: A read error may be the cause here, since a much bigger clone is one base away. This CDR3 fails to terminate in the conserved phenylalanine or tryptophan, so it likely reflects a read error. CDR3 coding DNA: TGCAGTGCTAGAGGGGCGAACACCGGGGAGCTGTTTCTT. Translation gives CSARGANTGELFL. This chain connects TRBV20-1 to TRBJ2-2; D ambiguous. This CDR3 has 13 amino acids. Per germline, CDR1 DFQATT and CDR2 SNEGSKA (reference sequence). V lost 1 base, J lost 0 bases, and 3 bases lay in between.

The chain carries TRBV19 and TRBJ1-1; D not certain. The CDR3 runs 13 residues. Trimming removed 7 bases from V and 0 bases from J, with 9 bases in between. The germline CDR1 and CDR2 sequences are LNHDA and SQIVND (reference sequence). In nucleotides, the CDR3 is TGTGCCAGTAACCCGGGAATGAACACTGAAGCTTTCTTT. Amino acid sequence: CASNPGMNTEAFF.

The V call is TRBV5-6, the J call TRBJ2-7, with D uncertain. This CDR3 is built from 14 residues. V gave up 4 bases and J gave up 1 base, with 12 bases separating them. The germline V gene has CDR1 SGHDT and CDR2 YYEEEE. As DNA, the CDR3 is TGTGCCAGCAGCGGCTACGCAGTTTCCTACGAGCAGTACTTC. It is translated as CASSGYAVSYEQYF.

This clonotype has just a few counts. This chain connects TRBV27 to TRBJ1-2; D is unclear. Trimming left V 6 bases short and J 6 bases short, with 14 bases between. Germline values: CDR1 MNHEY, CDR2 SMNVEV (reference sequence). The CDR3 has 13 amino acids. This CDR3 reads CASRYAGIDGYTF. CDR3 sequence (DNA): TGTGCCAGCAGATACGCCGGAATCGATGGCTACACCTTC.

This clonotype is large within its sample. CDR3 coding DNA: TGTGCCAGCAGCCTCCTCACAGGGAGCTCCTACAATGAGCAGTTCTTC. It specifies CASSLLTGSSYNEQFF. The chain couples TRBV9 to TRBJ2-1; D is perhaps TRBD1 (6 bases). Germline lookup yields CDR1 SGDLS and CDR2 YYNGEE. The CDR3 length is 16 residues. The V end lost 4 bases, the J end lost 0 bases, and 14 bases lay between the germline ends.

This clonotype is large by share. J is TRBJ2-5 and V is TRBV9; 7 bases agree with TRBD2. The V gene end was trimmed by 0 bases and the J gene end by 5 bases; junction bases not matched to a gene: 7. CDR1 is SGDLS, CDR2 YYNGEE, per germline. There are 15 residues in the CDR3. The DNA of the CDR3 is TGTGCCAGCAGCGTAGAGGCGGGGGTGTGGGAGACCCAGTACTTC. This codes for CASSVEAGVWETQYF.

Within the sample, this clonotype is medium-sized (0.01 to 0.1%). The CDR3 region is CASNMDNNYGYTF. CDR3 coding DNA: TGTGCCAGTAATATGGACAATAACTATGGCTACACCTTC. V usage is TRBV19 and J usage is TRBJ1-2; D perhaps matches TRBD1 (5 bases). V lost 7 bases and J lost 1, with 10 bases in between. The CDR3 is made up of 13 amino acids. The germline V gene has CDR1 LNHDA and CDR2 SQIVND (reference sequence).

This clonotype is deemed medium-sized. The chain links TRBV7-9 to TRBJ2-3, with D hard to call. V lost 3 bases and J 0 bases, leaving 13 bases between the germline ends. The CDR3 runs 16 residues. CDR1 and CDR2 from the germline V gene are SEHNR and FQNEAQ (reference sequence). CDR3 DNA sequence: TGTGCCAGCAGCTTTTTGTACAGATCTAGCACAGATACGCAGTATTTT. It encodes CASSFLYRSSTDTQYF.